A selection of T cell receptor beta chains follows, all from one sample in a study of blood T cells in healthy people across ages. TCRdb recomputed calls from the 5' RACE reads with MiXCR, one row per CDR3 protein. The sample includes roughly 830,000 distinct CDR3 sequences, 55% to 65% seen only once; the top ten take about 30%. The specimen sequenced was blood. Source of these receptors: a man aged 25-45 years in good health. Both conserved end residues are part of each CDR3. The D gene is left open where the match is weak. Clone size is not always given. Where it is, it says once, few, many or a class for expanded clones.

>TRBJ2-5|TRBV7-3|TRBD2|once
TGTGCCAGCAGCTCTAGCGGGGGGATAGTAGAGACCCAGTACTTC
CASSSSGGIVETQYF
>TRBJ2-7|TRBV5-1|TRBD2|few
TGCGCCAGCAGCTATAGCGGGGGCCCATACTACGAGCAGTACTTC
CASSYSGGPYYEQYF
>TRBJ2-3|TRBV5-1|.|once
TGCGCCAGCAGCATTCACGCAGAGACGCAGTATTTT
CASSIHAETQYF
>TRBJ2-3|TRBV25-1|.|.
TGTGCCAGCAGTGGGTTTTCGCGTACCTCGGGAGATACGCAGTATTTT
CASSGFSRTSGDTQYF
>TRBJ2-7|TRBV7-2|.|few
TGTGCCAGCAGCTTAGACGGTTCGCTGCCAGGGTTAATCTACGAGCAGTACTTC
CASSLDGSLPGLIYEQYF
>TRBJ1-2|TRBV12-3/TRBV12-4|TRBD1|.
TGTGCCAGCAGGCGGTCAGACAGGGGAAATGGCTACACCTTC
CASRRSDRGNGYTF
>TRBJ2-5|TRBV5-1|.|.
TGCGCCAGCAGCTTGGGGGGTTGGGGACTCCAAGAGACCCAGTACTTC
CASSLGGWGLQETQYF
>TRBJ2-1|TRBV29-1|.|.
TGCAGCGTTTACAACCGGGACCCCCGGTTGGGCAATGAGCAGTTCTTC
CSVYNRDPRLGNEQFF
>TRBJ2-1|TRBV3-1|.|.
TGTGCCAGCAGCCAAGATAGTTCCAGGAGCTCCTACAATGAGCAGTTCTTC
CASSQDSSRSSYNEQFF
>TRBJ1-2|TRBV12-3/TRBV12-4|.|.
TGTGCCAGCAGAACGGGGGGGGCACTTGGCTACACCTTC
CASRTGGALGYTF
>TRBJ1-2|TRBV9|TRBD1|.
TGTGCCAGCAGCGTTCGGACAGGGGAGGCCTATGGCTACACCTTC
CASSVRTGEAYGYTF
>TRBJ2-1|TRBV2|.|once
TGTGCCAGCAGCAAGACTAGAGACAATGAGCAGTTCTTC
CASSKTRDNEQFF
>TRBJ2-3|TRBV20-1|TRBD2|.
TGCAGTGCTGGGACTAGCTCCCAGTATTTT
CSAGTSSQYF
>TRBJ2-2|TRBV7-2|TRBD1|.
TGTGCCAGTAGCCCCCGGACAGGGGGCATCGGGGAGCTGTTTTTT
CASSPRTGGIGELFF
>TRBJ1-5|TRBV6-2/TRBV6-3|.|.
TGTGCCAGCAGTGGGAATAGCAATCAGCCCCAGCATTTT
CASSGNSNQPQHF
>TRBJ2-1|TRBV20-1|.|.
TGCAATGCTAGTCCGGTAGAGCAGTTCTTC
CNASPVEQFF
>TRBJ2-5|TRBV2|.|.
TGTGCCAGCCCACGTGGATCACAGCAAGAGACCCAGTACTTC
CASPRGSQQETQYF
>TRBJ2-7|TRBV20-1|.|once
TGCAGTGCTAGGGCACTTGGGAGGGAGCAGTACTTC
CSARALGREQYF
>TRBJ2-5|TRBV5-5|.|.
TGTGCCAGCAGCCTACATAAGAACAATGAGCAGTACTTC
CASSLHKNNEQYF
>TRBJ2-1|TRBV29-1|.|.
TGCAGCGGTAGGGTCCTGGGGCAATACAATGAGCAGTTCTTC
CSGRVLGQYNEQFF
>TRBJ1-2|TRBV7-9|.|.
TGTGCCAGCAGCCGCGGGGCAGGGGCTGAGGACCATGGCTACACCTTC
CASSRGAGAEDHGYTF
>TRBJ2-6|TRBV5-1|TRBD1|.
TGCGCCAGCAGCCCCTCCGGGACAGGGACCTCTGGGGCCAACGTCCTGACTTTC
CASSPSGTGTSGANVLTF
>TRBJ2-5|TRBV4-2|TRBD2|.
TGTGCCAGCAGCCAAGAACAGGGAAGGCCTAGCGGGTTCCAAGAGACCCAGTACTTC
CASSQEQGRPSGFQETQYF
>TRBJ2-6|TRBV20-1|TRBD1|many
TGCAGTGCCGGACAGGGGGCTTCCGGGGCCAACGTCCTGACTTTC
CSAGQGASGANVLTF
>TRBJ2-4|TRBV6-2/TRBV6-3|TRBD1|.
TGTGCCAGCACCACCCAGGACAGGATAAACATTCAGTACTTC
CASTTQDRINIQYF
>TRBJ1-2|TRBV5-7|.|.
TGTGCCAGCAGCACCCGGGGGGAGCGGGACTATGGCTACACCTTC
CASSTRGERDYGYTF
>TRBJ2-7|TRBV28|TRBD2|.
TGTGCCAGCAGCATCGTAGCGGGGGGGCCCTACGAGCAGTACTTC
CASSIVAGGPYEQYF
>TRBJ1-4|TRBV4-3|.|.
TGCGCCAGCAGCCGTTCCCCGGACAGATTTAATGAAAAACTGTTTTTT
CASSRSPDRFNEKLFF
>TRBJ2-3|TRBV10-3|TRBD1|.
TGTGCCATCACTAAGGACAGGGGGTCGGCAGATACGCAGTATTTT
CAITKDRGSADTQYF
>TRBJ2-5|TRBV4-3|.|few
TGCGCCAGCAGCCAAGAACAGGTTGGGGGAGAGACCCAGTACTTC
CASSQEQVGGETQYF
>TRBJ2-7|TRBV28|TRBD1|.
TGTGCCAGCAGTCCCTCCGGGCCAGGGGGTTTCTACGAGCAGTACTTC
CASSPSGPGGFYEQYF
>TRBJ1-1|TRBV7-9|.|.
TGTGCCAGCAGCTTACGAGGGGATGAAGCTTTCTTT
CASSLRGDEAFF
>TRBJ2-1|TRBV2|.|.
TGTGCCAGCATTCCTGATTCCCCCATTGAGCAGTTCTTC
CASIPDSPIEQFF
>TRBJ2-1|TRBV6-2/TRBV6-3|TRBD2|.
TGTGCCAGCAGTTACGGGACTAGCGGGGGGGCTTATGAGCAGTTCTTC
CASSYGTSGGAYEQFF
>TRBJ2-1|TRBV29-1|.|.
TGCAGCGTTGTCCTAGCGCCGGCCTATGGGCAGTTCTTC
CSVVLAPAYGQFF
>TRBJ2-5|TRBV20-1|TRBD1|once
TGCAGTGCTAGTAACGGACAGGGGGCGAGCTTTGAGACCCAGTACTTC
CSASNGQGASFETQYF
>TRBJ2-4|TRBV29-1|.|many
TGCAGCGTTGAATCCGGGTTTCAAAACATTCAGTACTTC
CSVESGFQNIQYF
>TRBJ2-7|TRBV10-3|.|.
TGTGCCATCAGTGAGAACGGCTACGAGCAGTACTTC
CAISENGYEQYF
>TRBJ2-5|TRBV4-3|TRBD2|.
TGCGCCAGCAGCCAAGGAGGGGGGACTAGCGGGGGAGAGACCCAGTACTTC
CASSQGGGTSGGETQYF
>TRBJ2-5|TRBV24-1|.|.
TGTGCCACCAGTGATTTCAGCCAAGAGACCCAGTACTTC
CATSDFSQETQYF
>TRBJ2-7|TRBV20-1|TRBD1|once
TGCAGTGCTAGGGACCGGGACAGGCCCTCCTACGAGCAGTACTTC
CSARDRDRPSYEQYF
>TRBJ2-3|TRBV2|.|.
TGTGCCAGCAGTGCGGACCGGTACGCGGATACGCAGTATTTT
CASSADRYADTQYF
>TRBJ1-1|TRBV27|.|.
TGTGCCAGCATTTGGGGGGGGGCGAACACTGAAGCTTTCTTT
CASIWGGANTEAFF
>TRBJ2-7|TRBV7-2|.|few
TGTGCCAGCAGCTCGGGACGGGGGAGATACGAGCAGTACTTC
CASSSGRGRYEQYF
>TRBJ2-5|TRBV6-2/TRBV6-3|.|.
TGTGCCAGCAGTTACGTCGAAGAGACCCAGTACTTC
CASSYVEETQYF
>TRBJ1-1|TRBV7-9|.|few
TGTGCCAGCAGCGAGGGGACAAACACTGAAGCTTTCTTT
CASSEGTNTEAFF
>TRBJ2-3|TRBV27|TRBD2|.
TGTGCCAGCAGATCCCATGGCGGGGGGAACACAGATACGCAGTATTTT
CASRSHGGGNTDTQYF
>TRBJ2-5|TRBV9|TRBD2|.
TGTGCCAGTGGACTAGCGGGGGGAACCCAAGAGACCCAGTACTTC
CASGLAGGTQETQYF
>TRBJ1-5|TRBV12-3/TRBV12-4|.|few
.
CASSFGAGGQTNQPQHF
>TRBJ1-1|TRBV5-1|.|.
TGCGCCAGCAGCAGGGTGGGGGGAACTGAAGCTTTCTTT
CASSRVGGTEAFF
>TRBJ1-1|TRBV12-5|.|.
TGTGCTAGTGGTTTGGTAGATGTGACACCGAACACTGAAGCTTTCTTT
CASGLVDVTPNTEAFF
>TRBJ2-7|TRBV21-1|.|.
TGTGCCAGCAGGTCAAGAAGGCATGACTACGAGCGGCAGTACTTC
CASRSRRHDYERQYF
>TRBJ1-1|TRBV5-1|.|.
TGCGCCAGCAGCTTGGACAACCCCAGCCCTTACACTGAAGCTTTCTTT
CASSLDNPSPYTEAFF
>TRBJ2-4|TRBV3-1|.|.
TGTGCCAGCAGCCCCCGGACGGGGGGCGTGTGGAGGTACTTC
CASSPRTGGVWRYF
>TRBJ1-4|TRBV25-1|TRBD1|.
TGTGCCAGCAGTGAATTTGTCGGCCAGGGGGGCCTAAAACTGTTTTTT
CASSEFVGQGGLKLFF